This TCR beta chain was retrieved from a study of blood T cell repertoires in COVID-19. For the study at large: Some COVID-19 samples were acute and others convalescent; all came from the United States, Italy and Spain. PBMCs, B-cell-depleted T cells, or T cells were the source of the cDNA or gDNA that made up the material.

V dropped 3 bases and J dropped 2; count of bases not matched to a gene: 8. Germline V gene sequence: CDR1 GTSNPN, CDR2 SVGIG (reference sequence). The CDR3 is made up of 15 amino acids. As processed by the authors: For nucleated cells, counts were estimated from reference gene primer amplification. The repertoire was sequenced with immunoSEQ multiplex PCR; TCRdb's copy has only in-frame clones and lacks some. The V and J calls and clone size are taken from that table; D and trimming were inferred from the DNA. There are around 21,000 clones in the sample; approximately 81% occur only once, and 3.2% lies in the top ten.

The rearrangement uses TRBV30 and TRBJ2-7; 9 bases align to TRBD1. Material for sequencing was peripheral blood. This sequence was found in a man between 35 and 55 years old with acute or convalescent COVID-19. CDR3 region: CAWRGTGNIPYEQYF. The CDR3 DNA sequence: TGTGCCTGGAGGGGGACAGGGAACATTCCCTACGAGCAGTACTTC.